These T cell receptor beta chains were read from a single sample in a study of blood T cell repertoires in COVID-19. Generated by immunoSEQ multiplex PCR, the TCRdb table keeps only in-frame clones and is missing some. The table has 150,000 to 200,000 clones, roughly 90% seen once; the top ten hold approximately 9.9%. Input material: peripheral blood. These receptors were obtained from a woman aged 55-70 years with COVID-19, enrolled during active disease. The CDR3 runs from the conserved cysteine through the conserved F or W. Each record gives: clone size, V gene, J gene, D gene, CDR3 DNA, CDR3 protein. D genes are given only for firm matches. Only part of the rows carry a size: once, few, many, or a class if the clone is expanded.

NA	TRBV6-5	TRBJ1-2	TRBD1	TGTGCCAGCAGCCCACAGGGGCGAGGAGAAGGCTACACCTTC	CASSPQGRGEGYTF
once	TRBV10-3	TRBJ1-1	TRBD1	TGTGCCATCAGTGGAACCGGGACAGTGAACACTGAAGCTTTCTTT	CAISGTGTVNTEAFF
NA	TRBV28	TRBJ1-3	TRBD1	TGTGCCAGCAGTCCCGGGACAGGAAGCTCTGGAAACACCATATATTTT	CASSPGTGSSGNTIYF
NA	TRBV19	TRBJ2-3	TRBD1	TGTGCCAGTAGTGGACAGGGGGCGAGGGCAGATACGCAGTATTTT	CASSGQGARADTQYF
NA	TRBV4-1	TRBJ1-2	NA	TGCGCCAGCAGCCCCCAAACAGGGAACTATGGCTACACCTTC	CASSPQTGNYGYTF
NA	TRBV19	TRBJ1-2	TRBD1	TGTGCCAGTAGTATTGATGGGACAGGGCCCTATGGCTACACCTTC	CASSIDGTGPYGYTF
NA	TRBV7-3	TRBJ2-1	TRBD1	TGTGCCAGCAGCTTAAGGCCCCCGGGACAGTACAATGAGCAGTTCTTC	CASSLRPPGQYNEQFF
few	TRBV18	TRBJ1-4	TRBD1	TGTGCCAGCTCACAAGAGGACAGGGGTCTTCTTAATGAAAAACTGTTTTTT	CASSQEDRGLLNEKLFF
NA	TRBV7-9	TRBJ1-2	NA	TGTGCCAGCAGCTTTAGCGACTATGGCTACACCTTC	CASSFSDYGYTF
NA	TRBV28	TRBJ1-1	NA	TGTGCCACCCACAGTAACACTGAAGCTTTCTTT	CATHSNTEAFF
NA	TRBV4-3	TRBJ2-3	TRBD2	TGCGCCAGCAGCCAAGGACCCTTGTCTAGCGGGAGAACAGATACGCAGTATTTT	CASSQGPLSSGRTDTQYF
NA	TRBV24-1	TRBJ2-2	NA	TGTGCCACCAGGACAGGTCCGAACACCGGGGAGCTGTTTTTT	CATRTGPNTGELFF
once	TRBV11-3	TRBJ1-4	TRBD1	TGTGCCAGCAGCTTACGGACAGGGGATGAAAAACTGTTTTTT	CASSLRTGDEKLFF
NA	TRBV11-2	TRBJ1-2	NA	TGTGCCAGCAGCTATAGACAGGTTGGCTATGGCTACACCTTC	CASSYRQVGYGYTF
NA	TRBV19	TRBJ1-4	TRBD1	TGTGCCAGTAGTGACAGGGGCGATAAAGAAAAACTGTTTTTT	CASSDRGDKEKLFF
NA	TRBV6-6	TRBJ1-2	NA	TGTGCCAGCAGTTACGACAGGCTACATAACTATGGCTACACCTTC	CASSYDRLHNYGYTF
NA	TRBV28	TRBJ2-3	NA	TGTGCCAGCAGTCCTGGAGGGCCCTACACAGATACGCAGTATTTT	CASSPGGPYTDTQYF
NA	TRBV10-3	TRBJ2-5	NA	TGTGCCATCAGAGATTCTCAAGGGGTGCAAGAGACCCAGTACTTC	CAIRDSQGVQETQYF
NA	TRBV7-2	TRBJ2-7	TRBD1	TGTGCCAGCAGCTCGGACAGGGGCTACGAGCAGTACTTC	CASSSDRGYEQYF
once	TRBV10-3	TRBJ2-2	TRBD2	TGTGCCGCCGGACTAGCGGCTGCCGGGGAGCTGTTTTTT	CAAGLAAAGELFF
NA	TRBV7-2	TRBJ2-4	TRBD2	TGTGCCAGCAGCTTTACTAGCGGTAGGGACATTCAGTACTTC	CASSFTSGRDIQYF
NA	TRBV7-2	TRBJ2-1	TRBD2	TGTGCCAGCAGCCTACTAGCGGCCCATGAGCAGTTCTTC	CASSLLAAHEQFF
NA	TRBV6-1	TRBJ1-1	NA	TGTGCCAGCAGTGAAGCAGGCGGTGGGTGGGTGAAAGCTTTCTTT	CASSEAGGGWVKAFF
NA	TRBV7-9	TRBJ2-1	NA	TGTGCCAGCAGCTTTAGCGGCTACAATGAGCAGTTCTTC	CASSFSGYNEQFF
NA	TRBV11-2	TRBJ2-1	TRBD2	TGTGCCAGCAGCTCAGCGGGAGTGAAGTTCTTC	CASSSAGVKFF
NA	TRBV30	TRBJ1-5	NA	TGTGCCTGGAGTGTACTCGAAAATCAGCCCCAGCATTTT	CAWSVLENQPQHF
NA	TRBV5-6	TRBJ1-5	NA	TGTGCCAGCAGCCGTCACATGGGGGCTCGGCAGCCCCAGCATTTT	CASSRHMGARQPQHF
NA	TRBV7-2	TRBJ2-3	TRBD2	TGTGCCAGCAGCTTAAAGCTAGCGGGAGAACCCCAGTATTTT	CASSLKLAGEPQYF
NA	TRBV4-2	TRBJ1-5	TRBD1	TGTGCCAGCACCATCCCGGGACAGGGGTACAATCAGCCCCAGCATTTT	CASTIPGQGYNQPQHF
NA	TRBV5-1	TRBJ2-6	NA	TGCGCCAGCAGCCACCGGGAAGGCGCAGGGGCCAACGTCCTGACTTTC	CASSHREGAGANVLTF
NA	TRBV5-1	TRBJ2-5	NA	TGCGCCAGCAGCTTTAGTCCCGAGACCCAGTACTTC	CASSFSPETQYF
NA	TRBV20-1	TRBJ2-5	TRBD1	TGCAGTGGGGACAGCCAAGAGACCCAGTACTTC	CSGDSQETQYF
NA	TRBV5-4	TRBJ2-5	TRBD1	TGTGCCAGCAGCTACGGGACAGGGGGGGCCGAGACCCAGTACTTC	CASSYGTGGAETQYF
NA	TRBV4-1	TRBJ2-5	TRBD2	TGCGCCAGCAGCCAAGAGTCTAGGGTACTCGCGGGAGGGAAGACCCAGTACTTC	CASSQESRVLAGGKTQYF
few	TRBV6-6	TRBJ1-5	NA	TGTGCCAGCAGCCCCTGGGGGGGCTTAGGCAATCAGCCCCAGCATTTT	CASSPWGGLGNQPQHF
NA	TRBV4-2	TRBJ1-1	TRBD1	TGTGCCAGCAGCCAAGACTGGGGACAGGGAGGTTGGACTGAAGCTTTCTTT	CASSQDWGQGGWTEAFF
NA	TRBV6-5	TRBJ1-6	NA	TGTGCCAGCAGTTACTTATATTCACCCCTCCACTTT	CASSYLYSPLHF
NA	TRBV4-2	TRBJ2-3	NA	TGTGCCAGCAGCCAAGATACGGCGGGGTACACAGATACGCAGTATTTT	CASSQDTAGYTDTQYF
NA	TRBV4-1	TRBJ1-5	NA	TGCGCCAGCAGCCAAGTCAAGGGAGACGGGAATCAGCCCCAGCATTTT	CASSQVKGDGNQPQHF
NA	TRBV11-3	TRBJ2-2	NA	TGTGCCAGCAGCCCGGTAGCAGGGACCGGGGAGCTGTTTTTT	CASSPVAGTGELFF
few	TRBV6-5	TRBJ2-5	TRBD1	TGTGCCAGCAACAGACAGGGGAGGGAGACCCAGTACTTC	CASNRQGRETQYF
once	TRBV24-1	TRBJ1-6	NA	TGTGCCACCAGTCGAGGGACTGCCAATTCACCCCTCCACTTT	CATSRGTANSPLHF
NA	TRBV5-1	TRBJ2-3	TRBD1	TGCGCCAGCAGCTTTGCGGGACAGGGTATAGATACGCAGTATTTT	CASSFAGQGIDTQYF
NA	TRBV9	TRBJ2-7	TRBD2	TGTGCCAGCAGCCCAGGACTAGCGGAGCCCTACGAGCAGTACTTC	CASSPGLAEPYEQYF
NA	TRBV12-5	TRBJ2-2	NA	TGTGCTAGTGGTTTGGTAGAGTACACCGGGGAGCTGTTTTTT	CASGLVEYTGELFF
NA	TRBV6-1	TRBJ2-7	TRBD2	TGTGCCAGCAGTGAATCGCGGGGGGCCTACGAGCAGTACTTC	CASSESRGAYEQYF
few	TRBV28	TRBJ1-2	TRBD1	TGTGCCAGCAGTTTATGGGACAGGGTTGGCTACACCTTC	CASSLWDRVGYTF
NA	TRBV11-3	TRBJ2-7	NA	TGTGCCAGCAGCTTTGGTGGGAGTTTCTACGAGCAGTACTTC	CASSFGGSFYEQYF
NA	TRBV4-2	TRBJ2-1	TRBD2	TGTGCCAGCAGCCAGGATACTAGCGGGTCCCTTAATGAGCAGTTCTTC	CASSQDTSGSLNEQFF
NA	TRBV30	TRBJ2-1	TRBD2	TGTGCCTGGAGTCGGGGGGGAGGGCCCTACAATGAGCAGTTCTTC	CAWSRGGGPYNEQFF
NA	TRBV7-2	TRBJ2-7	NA	TGTGCCAGCAGCCGCGCGGAGGTGCAGTACTTC	CASSRAEVQYF
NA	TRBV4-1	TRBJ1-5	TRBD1	TGCGCCAGCAGCACCCTGACAGGGGATCAGCCCCAGCATTTT	CASSTLTGDQPQHF